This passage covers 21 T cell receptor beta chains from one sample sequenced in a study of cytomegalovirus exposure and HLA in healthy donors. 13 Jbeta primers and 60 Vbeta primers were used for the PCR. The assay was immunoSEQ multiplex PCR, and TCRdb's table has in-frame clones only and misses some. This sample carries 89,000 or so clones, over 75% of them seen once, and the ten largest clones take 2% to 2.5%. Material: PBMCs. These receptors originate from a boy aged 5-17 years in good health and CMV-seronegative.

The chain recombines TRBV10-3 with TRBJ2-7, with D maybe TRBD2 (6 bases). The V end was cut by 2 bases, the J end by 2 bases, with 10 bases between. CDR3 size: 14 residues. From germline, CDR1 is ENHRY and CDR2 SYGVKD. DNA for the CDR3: TGTGCCATCAGTGAGAGCAGGGAGGCCTACGAGCAGTACTTC. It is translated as CAISESREAYEQYF.

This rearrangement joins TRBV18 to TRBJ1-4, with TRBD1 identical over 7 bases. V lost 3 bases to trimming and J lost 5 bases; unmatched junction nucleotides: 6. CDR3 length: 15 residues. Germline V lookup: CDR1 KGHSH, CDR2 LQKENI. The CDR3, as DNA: TGTGCCAGCTCACCCCAGACAGGGCAGAATGAAAAACTGTTTTTT. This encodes CASSPQTGQNEKLFF.

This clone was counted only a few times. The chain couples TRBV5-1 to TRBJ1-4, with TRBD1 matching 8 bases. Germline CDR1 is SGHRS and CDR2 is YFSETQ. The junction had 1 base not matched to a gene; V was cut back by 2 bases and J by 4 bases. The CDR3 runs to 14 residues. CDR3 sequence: CASSFGQGNEKLFF. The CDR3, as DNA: TGCGCCAGCAGCTTCGGACAGGGTAATGAAAAACTGTTTTTT.

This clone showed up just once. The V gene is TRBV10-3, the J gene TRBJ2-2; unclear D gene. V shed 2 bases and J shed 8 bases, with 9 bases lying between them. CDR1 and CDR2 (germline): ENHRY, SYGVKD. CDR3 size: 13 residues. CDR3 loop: CAISEGVSGELFF. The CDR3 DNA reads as TGTGCCATCAGTGAGGGAGTATCGGGGGAGCTGTTTTTT.

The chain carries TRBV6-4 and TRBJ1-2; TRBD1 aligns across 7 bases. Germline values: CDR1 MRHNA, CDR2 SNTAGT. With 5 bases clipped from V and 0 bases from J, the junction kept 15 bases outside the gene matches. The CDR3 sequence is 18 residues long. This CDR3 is CASSKSNIAGQTNYGYTF. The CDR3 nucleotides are TGTGCCAGCAGTAAATCCAACATCGCGGGACAGACTAACTATGGCTACACCTTC.

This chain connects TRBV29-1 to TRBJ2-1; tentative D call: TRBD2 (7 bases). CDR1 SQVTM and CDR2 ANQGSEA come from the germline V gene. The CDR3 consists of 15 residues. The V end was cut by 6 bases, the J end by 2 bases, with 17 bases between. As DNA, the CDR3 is TGCAGCGTCCCCAAGGGGGGGGCCGCCTACAATGAGCAGTTCTTC. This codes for CSVPKGGAAYNEQFF.

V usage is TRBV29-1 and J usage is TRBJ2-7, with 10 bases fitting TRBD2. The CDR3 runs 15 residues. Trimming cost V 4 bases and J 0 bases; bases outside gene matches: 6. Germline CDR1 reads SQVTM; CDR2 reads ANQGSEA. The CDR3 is CSVVASGSSSYEQYF. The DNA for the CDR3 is TGCAGCGTTGTGGCTAGCGGGAGTTCCTCCTACGAGCAGTACTTC.

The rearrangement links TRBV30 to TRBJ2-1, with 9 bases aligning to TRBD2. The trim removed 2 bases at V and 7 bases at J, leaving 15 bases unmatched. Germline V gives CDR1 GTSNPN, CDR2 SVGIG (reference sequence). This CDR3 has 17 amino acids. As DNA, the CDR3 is TGTGCCTGGAGTCCCCCGAGGCGCGGGAGGGCCGGGAATGAGCAGTTCTTC. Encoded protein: CAWSPPRRGRAGNEQFF.

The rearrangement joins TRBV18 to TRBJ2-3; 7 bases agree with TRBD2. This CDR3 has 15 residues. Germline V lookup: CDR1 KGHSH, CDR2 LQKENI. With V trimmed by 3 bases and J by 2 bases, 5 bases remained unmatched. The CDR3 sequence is CASSPGGAVTDTQYF. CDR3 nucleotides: TGTGCCAGCTCACCGGGAGGGGCGGTCACAGATACGCAGTATTTT.

CDR3 nucleotide sequence: TGTGCCAGCTTTAACTCTGGAAACACCATATATTTT. This encodes CASFNSGNTIYF. The chain recombines TRBV28 with TRBJ1-3; unclear D gene. Germline-derived CDR1 and CDR2 are MDHEN and SYDVKM. The CDR3 covers 12 residues. The V end lost 8 bases, the J end lost 0 bases, and 5 bases lay between the germline ends.

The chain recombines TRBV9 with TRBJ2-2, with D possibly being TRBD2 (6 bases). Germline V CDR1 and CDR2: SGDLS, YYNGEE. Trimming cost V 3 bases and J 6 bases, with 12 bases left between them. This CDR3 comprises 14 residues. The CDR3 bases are TGTGCCAGCAGCGGGACGTGGGGGGCCGGGGAGCTGTTTTTT. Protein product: CASSGTWGAGELFF.

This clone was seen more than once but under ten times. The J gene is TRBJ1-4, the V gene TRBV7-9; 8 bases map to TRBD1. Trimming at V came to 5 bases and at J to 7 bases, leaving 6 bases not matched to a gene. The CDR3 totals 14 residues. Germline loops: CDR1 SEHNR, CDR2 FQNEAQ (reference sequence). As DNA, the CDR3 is TGTGCCAGCAGCCGGACTACAGGGGGTGAAAAACTGTTTTTT. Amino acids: CASSRTTGGEKLFF.

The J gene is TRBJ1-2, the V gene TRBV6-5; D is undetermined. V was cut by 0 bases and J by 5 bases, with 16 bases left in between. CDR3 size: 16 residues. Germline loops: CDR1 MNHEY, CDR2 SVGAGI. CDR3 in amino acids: CASSYSASSGLYGYTF. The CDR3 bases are TGTGCCAGCAGTTACTCGGCCTCGTCGGGGTTGTATGGCTACACCTTC.

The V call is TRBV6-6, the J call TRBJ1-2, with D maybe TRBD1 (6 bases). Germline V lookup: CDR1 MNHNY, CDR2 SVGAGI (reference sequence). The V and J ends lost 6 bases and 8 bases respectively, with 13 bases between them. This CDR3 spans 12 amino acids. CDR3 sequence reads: CASRLQGTGYTF. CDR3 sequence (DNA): TGTGCCAGCAGGCTCCAGGGGACCGGCTACACCTTC.

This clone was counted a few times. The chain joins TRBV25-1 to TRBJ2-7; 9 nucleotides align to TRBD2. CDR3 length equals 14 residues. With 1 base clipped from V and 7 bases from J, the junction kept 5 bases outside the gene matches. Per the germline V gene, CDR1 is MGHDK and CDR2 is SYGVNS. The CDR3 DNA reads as TGTGCCAGCAGTGAATGGGCGGGGGGGCGGGAGCAGTACTTC. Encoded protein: CASSEWAGGREQYF.

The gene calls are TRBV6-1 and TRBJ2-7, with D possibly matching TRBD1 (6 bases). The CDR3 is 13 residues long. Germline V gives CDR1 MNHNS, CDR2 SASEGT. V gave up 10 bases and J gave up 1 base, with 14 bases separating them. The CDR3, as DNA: TGTGCCACCTGCGGCAGGGGTTCCTACGAGCAGTACTTC. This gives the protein CATCGRGSYEQYF.

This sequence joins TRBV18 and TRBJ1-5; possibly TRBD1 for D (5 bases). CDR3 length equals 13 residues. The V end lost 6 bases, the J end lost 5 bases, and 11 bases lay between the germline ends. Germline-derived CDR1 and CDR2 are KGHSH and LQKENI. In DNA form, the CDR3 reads TGTGCCAGCTCTCAAGGAGGGGATCAGCCCCAGCATTTT. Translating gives CASSQGGDQPQHF.

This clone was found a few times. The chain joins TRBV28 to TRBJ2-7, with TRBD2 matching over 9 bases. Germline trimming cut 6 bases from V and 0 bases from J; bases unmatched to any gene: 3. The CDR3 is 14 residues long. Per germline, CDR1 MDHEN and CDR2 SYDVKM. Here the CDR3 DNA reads TGTGCCAGCAGGACTAGCGGCCGCTCCTACGAGCAGTACTTC. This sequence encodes CASRTSGRSYEQYF.

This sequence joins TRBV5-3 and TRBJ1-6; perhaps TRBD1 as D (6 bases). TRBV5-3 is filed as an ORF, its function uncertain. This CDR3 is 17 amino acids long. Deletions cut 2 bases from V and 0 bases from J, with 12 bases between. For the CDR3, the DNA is TGTGCCAGAAGCTTACAGACAGGAAGCTCCTATAATTCACCCCTCCACTTT. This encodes CARSLQTGSSYNSPLHF.

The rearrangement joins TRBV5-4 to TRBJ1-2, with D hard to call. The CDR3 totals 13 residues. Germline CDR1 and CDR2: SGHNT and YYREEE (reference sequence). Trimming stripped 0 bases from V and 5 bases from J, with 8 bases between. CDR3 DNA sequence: TGTGCCAGCAGCTTGGCCGGGTCGTATGGCTACACCTTC. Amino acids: CASSLAGSYGYTF.

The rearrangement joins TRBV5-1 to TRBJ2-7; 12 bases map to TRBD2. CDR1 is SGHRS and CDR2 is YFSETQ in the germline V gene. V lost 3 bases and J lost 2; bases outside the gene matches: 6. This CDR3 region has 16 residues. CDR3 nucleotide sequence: TGCGCCAGCAGCTCAAACCCTAGCGGGGGGGCCTACGAGCAGTACTTC. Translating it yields CASSSNPSGGAYEQYF.